The 17 T cell receptor beta chains given below trace back to one sample, sequenced in a study of regulatory T cells in long-lasting Graves disease. Arm-PCR of CDR3 regions and iRepertoire HTBI primers were used to build TCR beta libraries. TCRdb reprocessed the multiplex PCR reads via MiXCR and lists one record per CDR3 protein. The table includes 400,000 to 500,000 distinct CDR3 sequences, around 20% detected once. The time point was: persistent/refractory GD, antithyroid drugs over 5 years with positive TRAb. With RNA extracted from PBMCs as input, the TCR library was made. Sample: peripheral blood mononuclear cells (PBMCs), taken when the disease was refractory, from a patient treated with antithyroid drugs. The receptors originated from a female donor with Graves disease.

This clonotype was counted only a few times. The rearrangement links TRBV11-2 to TRBJ2-3; the D is unclear. The CDR3 length is 13 residues. V gave up 2 bases and J gave up 2 bases, with 5 bases separating them. The germline V gene encodes CDR1 SGHAT and CDR2 FQNNGV. As DNA, the CDR3 is TGTGCCAGCAGCTTATTCCCCACAGATACGCAGTATTTT. Protein sequence: CASSLFPTDTQYF.

V usage is TRBV9 and J usage is TRBJ2-5; 7 bases line up with TRBD2. Germline-derived CDR1 and CDR2 are SGDLS and YYNGEE. V shed 3 bases, J shed 2 bases, and the junction held 13 bases outside the gene matches. This CDR3 has 17 residues. In DNA form, the CDR3 reads TGTGCCAGCAGCGAGGAGGGGTTGGGAGCGGGGCAAGAGACCCAGTACTTC. It encodes CASSEEGLGAGQETQYF.

The chain carries TRBV7-9 and TRBJ1-4; possible D gene TRBD1, 6 bases. This CDR3 region has 15 residues. Germline CDR1 reads SEHNR; CDR2 reads FQNEAQ (reference sequence). Trimming cost V 4 bases and J 8 bases, with 17 bases left between them. CDR3 bases: TGTGCCAGCAGCTCAACCCCACAGGGAGGGGAAAAACTGTTTTTT. Translated, it gives CASSSTPQGGEKLFF.

This clonotype has at least ten counts. The chain uses TRBV5-1 and TRBJ1-1; a possible D gene is TRBD1 (5 bases). This CDR3 contains 15 residues. In germline, CDR1 is SGHRS, CDR2 YFSETQ. V was clipped by 0 bases and J by 1 base, with 10 bases between them. The CDR3 DNA reads as TGCGCCAGCAGCTTGGGTGCAGGGAAGAACACTGAAGCTTTCTTT. As protein: CASSLGAGKNTEAFF.

In its sample, this clonotype was seen many times. V is TRBV27 and J is TRBJ2-5; D call uncertain. Germline V CDR1 and CDR2: MNHEY, SMNVEV (reference sequence). The CDR3 consists of 17 residues. Deletions cut 3 bases from V and 0 bases from J, with 17 bases between. The CDR3 here is CASSFAIPRVYQETQYF. CDR3 in DNA: TGTGCCAGCAGTTTCGCGATTCCACGAGTGTACCAAGAGACCCAGTACTTC.

This clonotype showed up just a few times. V and J are TRBV5-1 and TRBJ1-1; no reliable D call. Germline lookup yields CDR1 SGHRS and CDR2 YFSETQ. Trimming took off 4 bases at V and 6 bases at J, with 16 bases between the two ends. This CDR3 region has 14 residues. In nucleotides, the CDR3 is TGCGCCAGCAGCATTGACACCCGATCGTCTGAAGCTTTCTTT. This sequence encodes CASSIDTRSSEAFF.

This clonotype showed up many times. The rearrangement joins TRBV28 to TRBJ1-1, with TRBD1 as a possible D gene (6 bases). V gave up 3 bases and J gave up 0 bases, with 11 bases separating them. This CDR3 is 15 amino acids long. Germline values: CDR1 MDHEN, CDR2 SYDVKM. The CDR3 sequence: CASSLGHKMNTEAFF. As DNA, the CDR3 is TGTGCCAGCAGTTTGGGACACAAAATGAACACTGAAGCTTTCTTT.

In the case of this clonotype: A much larger clone lies one base from this, so it may be a read error. The rearrangement uses TRBV6-1 and TRBJ1-2, with D uncertain. This CDR3 comprises 11 residues. Germline V gene lookup returns CDR1 MNHNS and CDR2 SASEGT. The CDR3 loop is CASSDHYGYAF. In nucleotides, the CDR3 is TGTGCCAGCAGTGATCACTATGGCTACGCCTTC.

This clonotype was detected ten times or more. This chain uses TRBV7-8 with TRBJ1-1; no reliable D call. Germline V gene lookup returns CDR1 SGHVS and CDR2 FQNEAQ. Trimming took off 3 bases at V and 5 bases at J, with 10 bases between the two ends. This CDR3 comprises 13 residues. The CDR3 DNA is TGTGCCAGCAGCTTGGGAGGTGATACTGAAGCTTTCTTT. This gives the protein CASSLGGDTEAFF.

The chain has TRBV28 and TRBJ2-5; 9 bases match TRBD1. There are 16 residues in the CDR3. The ends lost 6 bases at V and 5 bases at J; junction bases unmatched: 13. Germline V lookup: CDR1 MDHEN, CDR2 SYDVKM. The CDR3 nucleotides are TGTGCCAGCAGCAAAGGGGTCGGGACAGGGTGGGAGACCCAGTACTTC. Residues: CASSKGVGTGWETQYF.

This clonotype was picked up many times. The chain uses TRBV9 and TRBJ2-7; tentatively, D is TRBD1 or TRBD2 (6 bases each). The CDR3 covers 17 residues. Trimming took off 4 bases at V and 4 bases at J, with 24 bases between the two ends. CDR1 and CDR2 from the germline V gene are SGDLS and YYNGEE. CDR3 protein: CASSPTGGGTYQYEQYF. The CDR3 region has the DNA TGTGCCAGCAGCCCGACCGGGGGCGGGACTTATCAGTACGAGCAGTACTTC.

This rearrangement joins TRBV27 to TRBJ2-7; 12 nucleotides agree with TRBD1. The CDR3 runs to 16 residues. The trim removed 5 bases at V and 5 bases at J, leaving 10 bases unmatched. In germline, CDR1 is MNHEY, CDR2 SMNVEV (reference sequence). This CDR3 is CASSHIPGTGGNEQYF. The CDR3 nucleotides read TGTGCCAGCAGTCACATCCCCGGGACAGGGGGCAACGAGCAGTACTTC.

This clonotype has just a few counts. This chain joins TRBV7-9 and TRBJ1-1, with D perhaps TRBD1 (5 bases). The CDR3 is made up of 16 amino acids. The germline V gene has CDR1 SEHNR and CDR2 FQNEAQ (reference sequence). V lost 3 bases, J lost 1 base, and 15 bases lay in between. The CDR3 DNA follows: TGTGCCAGCAGCTTTTCATTATGGGGCAAGAACACTGAAGCTTTCTTT. Amino acids: CASSFSLWGKNTEAFF.

Note on this clonotype: With a much larger clone just one base away, this may be a read error. The V call is TRBV6-6, the J call TRBJ2-2; 8 nucleotides align to TRBD2. Per germline, CDR1 MNHNY and CDR2 SVGAGI (reference sequence). V trimming: 0 bases; J trimming: 4 bases; junction bases outside the gene matches: 10. The CDR3 spans 18 residues. CDR3 region: CASSYSEAAGGFTGELFF. The CDR3 coding sequence is TGTGCCAGCAGTTACTCGGAGGCGGCGGGAGGCTTCACCGGGGAGCTGTTTTTT.

This clonotype was seen many times. The rearrangement uses TRBV7-9 and TRBJ1-2; D is undetermined. The CDR3 is made up of 13 amino acids. Germline V lookup: CDR1 SEHNR, CDR2 FQNEAQ (reference sequence). Trimming stripped 5 bases from V and 4 bases from J, with 11 bases between. CDR3 amino acids: CASSRAALYGYTF. The CDR3 nucleotides are TGTGCCAGCAGCCGCGCGGCTCTCTATGGCTACACCTTC.

This chain connects TRBV6-1 to TRBJ2-1; 14 nucleotides align to TRBD2. The CDR3 extends over 20 amino acids. The V gene end was trimmed by 1 base and the J gene end by 6 bases; junction bases not matched to a gene: 14. Germline CDR1 is MNHNS and CDR2 is SASEGT. The CDR3, as DNA: TGTGCCAGCAGTGAAGTCTACCTGGGGACCGGGACTAGCGGGAGCAATGAGCAGTTCTTC. Translating gives CASSEVYLGTGTSGSNEQFF.

This clonotype was counted many times. The gene calls are TRBV3-1 and TRBJ2-5; D remains ambiguous. This CDR3 is 14 amino acids long. Per the germline V gene, CDR1 is LGHDT and CDR2 is YNNKEL (reference sequence). V was pared by 1 base and J by 7 bases, with 13 bases between. This CDR3 is CASSQVWNSGTQYF. The CDR3 region has the DNA TGTGCCAGCAGCCAAGTTTGGAATAGTGGGACCCAGTACTTC.